The entry below describes one T cell receptor (beta chain). The sample belongs to a study of siplizumab effects on memory and regulatory T cells. V dropped 0 bases and J dropped 1 base, with 5 bases sitting between them. This CDR3 has 14 amino acids. The germline V gene has CDR1 SGDLS and CDR2 YYNGEE. Measured with immunoSEQ multiplex PCR; TCRdb has only the in-frame clones, and not every one. Found here are about 46,000 clones, 93% of them singletons; the top ten hold roughly 17%. The V call is TRBV9, the J call TRBJ2-1; D uncertain. Sequencing was performed on CD8+ T cells sorted from blood. This receptor was taken from a human donor in good health. In DNA form, the CDR3 reads TGTGCCAGCAGCGTAGCGTTTTCCTACAATGAGCAGTTCTTC. Protein sequence: CASSVAFSYNEQFF.